This TCR beta chain derives from a study of T cell clonotyping in hematopoietic cell transplantation. V dropped 4 bases and J dropped 6 bases, with 21 bases sitting between them. CDR3 size: 17 residues. The germline V gene has CDR1 MNHNS and CDR2 SASEGT. Generated by immunoSEQ multiplex PCR, the TCRdb table keeps only in-frame clones and is missing some. The sample gives approximately 20,000 clones, 79% of which show up once; over 12% is in the top ten. This TCR was sampled from a man aged 55 to 70 in good health. Some clones in this sample may be carry-over from other donors' samples. The chain carries TRBV6-1 and TRBJ1-4, with D perhaps TRBD1 (5 bases). The sample was peripheral blood mononuclear cells. CDR3 in DNA: TGTGCCAGCAGTGGCCCCCCGACAGACCGGCGGGATGAAAAACTGTTTTTT. As protein: CASSGPPTDRRDEKLFF.